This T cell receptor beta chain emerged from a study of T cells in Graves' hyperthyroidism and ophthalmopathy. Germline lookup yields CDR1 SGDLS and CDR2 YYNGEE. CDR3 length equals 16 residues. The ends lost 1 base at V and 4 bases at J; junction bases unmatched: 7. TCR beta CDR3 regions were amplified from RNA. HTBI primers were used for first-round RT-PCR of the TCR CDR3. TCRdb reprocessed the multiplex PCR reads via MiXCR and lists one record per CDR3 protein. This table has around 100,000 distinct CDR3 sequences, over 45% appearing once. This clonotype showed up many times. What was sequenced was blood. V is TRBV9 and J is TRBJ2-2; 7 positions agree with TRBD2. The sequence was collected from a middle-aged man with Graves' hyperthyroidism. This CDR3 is CASSVQLGGGTGELFF. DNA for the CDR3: TGTGCCAGCAGCGTACAGTTGGGGGGGGGCACCGGGGAGCTGTTTTTT.